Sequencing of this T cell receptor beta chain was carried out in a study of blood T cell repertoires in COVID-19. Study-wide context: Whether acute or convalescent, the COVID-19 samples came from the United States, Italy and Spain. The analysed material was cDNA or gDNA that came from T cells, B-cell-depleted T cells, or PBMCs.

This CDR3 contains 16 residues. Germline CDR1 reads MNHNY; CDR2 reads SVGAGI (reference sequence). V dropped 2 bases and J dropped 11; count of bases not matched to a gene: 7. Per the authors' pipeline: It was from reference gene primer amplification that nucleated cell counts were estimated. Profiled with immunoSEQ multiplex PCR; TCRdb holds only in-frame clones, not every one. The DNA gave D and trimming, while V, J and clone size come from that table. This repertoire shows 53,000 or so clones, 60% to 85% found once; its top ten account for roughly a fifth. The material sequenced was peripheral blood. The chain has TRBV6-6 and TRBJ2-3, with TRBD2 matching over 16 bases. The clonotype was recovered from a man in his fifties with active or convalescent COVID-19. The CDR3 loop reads CASSYTGTSGGEMQYF. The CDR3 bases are TGTGCCAGCAGTTACACCGGGACTAGCGGGGGGGAGATGCAGTATTTT.